This T cell receptor (beta chain) came from a study of T cells in localized non-small cell lung cancer (dated by TCRdb to the early 2020s). As for the study more broadly: The study examined T cell repertoires in approximately 240 patients with early-stage NSCLC and compared tumors with uninvolved tumor-adjacent lungs. The mean age of the NSCLC patients was roughly 70 years, with fewer than 150 men and 110 or so women. The cohort was made up of some 240 treatment-naive NSCLC patients whose localized lung tumors had been resected.

On the study overall, not on this receptor specifically: A median of 57 of the top 100 tumor clones turned up in the paired uninvolved adjacent lung, and fewer than 35 of those clones also ranked among the top 100 of that same adjacent lung. Uninvolved tumor-adjacent lung showed the highest T cell clonality, higher than tumor, which suggests more focused antigenic responses in the adjacent lung. Since the design was exploratory, TCR variables were selected using unadjusted p-values with no false-discovery rate correction. Higher blood T cell density associated with longer overall survival, while higher adjacent-lung clonality associated with shorter survival. Because multi-region sequencing of the tumors was not done, intratumor heterogeneity could not be ruled out.

TCR beta CDR3 regions were sequenced from DNA using the immunoSEQ Assay. The paper's data handling went like this. To compute T cell density, TCR beta template counts were normalized to usable DNA, which was estimated by amplifying housekeeping genes. Richness was estimated with the preseqR package, extrapolating to 400,000 templates for PBMC samples and 120,000 templates for tissue samples. Clonality was defined by subtracting Pielou's evenness from one. To identify tissue-enriched TCRs, differential abundance testing was run on productive amino-acid clonotypes with a minimum total count of 5 and an alpha of 0.1. The Jaccard Index and the Morisita Overlap Index were used to measure how much the repertoires overlapped between compartments. GLIPH grouped TCR beta CDR3s together with public tetramer-defined viral CDR3s, and a viral motif had to include at least three viral sequences and show V-gene enrichment. TCRdb mirrors the immuneACCESS table, restricted to in-frame sequences. Some clones are absent from its copies; in checked studies, under half trace to an unresolved V gene, and the reason for the others is unknown. D and trimming come from the DNA, and the V and J calls and clone size come from that table. For this sample there are some 55,000 clones; over 80% appear just once. The ten largest clones take up approximately 20% of the sample.

V is pared back by 1 base and J by 6 bases, with 16 bases lying between the germline termini. From the germline V gene (reference sequence), CDR1 is SGHNT and CDR2 is YYREEE. CDR3 length: 15 amino acids, cysteine to phenylalanine. The retained sequence is limited to the CDR3, 45 bases, with the frame set at the first base. At diagnosis, peripheral blood, uninvolved tumor-adjacent lung and tumor were collected and stored as a combination of fresh-frozen and FFPE material. For TCR repertoire profiling, blood samples were analyzed as peripheral blood mononuclear cells. A note on this clone: Its target antigen remains unknown. Qualities for individual bases were not recorded, and no much larger clone is one base off.

The sample here was peripheral blood, taken before any cancer treatment. This sequence was found in a female donor over 55 with stage II squamous cell lung carcinoma. The chain was built from TRBV5-4 and TRBJ1-2, with no reliable assignment of the D segment. Read as DNA, the sequence is TGTGCCAGCAGCTTGCCAGAGGCCCGGACTCATGGCTACACCTTC. Its translation is CASSLPEARTHGYTF.